This TCR beta chain was recovered during a study of shared clonotypes between healthy human individuals. Study in general: Plates per donor: three CD4 naive, three CD4 memory, two CD8 naive, one CD8 memory. Findings of the study overall: Depth was large, yet rarefaction showed that sorted-subset sequencing was incomplete.

The CDR3 is 12 residues long. Germline V gene sequence: CDR1 SEHNR, CDR2 FQNEAQ (reference sequence). On this clone: Its specificity is unknown.

Source study methods: ImmunoSEQ gave junction-only sequences without quality scores, so filtering differed. Data came from immunoSEQ multiplex PCR; TCRdb stores just in-frame clones and leaves some out. D and trimming were read from the DNA, whereas the V and J calls and clone size are those reported in that table. The profile shows about 2.2 million clones, 90% to 95% of them singletons. Naivety among CD8 cells was defined by CD45RO negativity and positive CCR7 selection, thereby excluding terminally differentiated effector memory CD45RA+ cells. The sequenced sample was naive CD8+ T cells from PBMCs. This receptor was taken from a man aged 18 to 29 in good health. Some clones in this sample may be carry-over from other donors' samples. This chain connects TRBV7-9 to TRBJ2-5; possibly TRBD2 for D (6 bases). The end of the DNA is better explained by TRBJ2-7, so the J call may be wrong. CDR3 DNA sequence: TGTGCCAGCAGCCGGGGGAACTACGAGCAGTACTTC. The encoded protein is CASSRGNYEQYF.